The TCR beta chain under discussion was sequenced for a study of technical replicates of blood from a few donors. The data were produced by immunoSEQ multiplex PCR, yet TCRdb's version contains in-frame clones alone and is incomplete. The table has tens of thousands of clones, approximately 94% seen once. This clone was recorded once. There are 15 residues in the CDR3. The V segment lost 6 bases and the J segment 3 bases; nucleotides outside the gene matches: 7. The germline CDR1 and CDR2 sequences are MNHEY and SVGAGI. This sequence joins TRBV6-5 and TRBJ2-7; the match to TRBD1 covers 11 bases. Source material: T cells isolated from PBMCs. The TCR comes from a human donor in good health. This chain's CDR3 is CASSPQDRGLYEQYF. CDR3 in DNA: TGTGCCAGCAGCCCCCAGGACAGGGGGCTCTACGAGCAGTACTTC.